The 16 T cell receptor beta chains in this list originate from one sample, sequenced in a study of blood T cell repertoires in COVID-19. TCRdb's copy holds only in-frame clones and misses some; the assay was immunoSEQ multiplex PCR. The table has about 150,000 clones, around four fifths seen once. Material for sequencing was peripheral blood. The source is a man in his 70s with acute or convalescent COVID-19.

The genes are TRBV28 and TRBJ1-1; TRBD1 is a possible D gene (5 bases). The CDR3 covers 12 residues. V was trimmed by 5 bases and J by 4 bases, leaving 8 bases between them. Germline values: CDR1 MDHEN, CDR2 SYDVKM. The CDR3 sequence is CASSRTTTEAFF. The CDR3 nucleotides read TGTGCCAGCAGTCGGACAACCACTGAAGCTTTCTTT.

This clone was counted only a few times. The chain employs TRBV30 and TRBJ1-3; 8 positions match TRBD1. Losses at the gene ends were 1 base for V and 0 bases for J; bases not matched to a gene: 5. Germline CDR1 and CDR2: GTSNPN and SVGIG (reference sequence). This CDR3 comprises 16 residues. CDR3: CAWSGDRSHSGNTIYF. CDR3 in DNA: TGTGCCTGGAGTGGGGACAGGAGCCACTCTGGAAACACCATATATTTT.

There are a few counts of this clone. The gene calls are TRBV4-2 and TRBJ1-6; D is possibly TRBD1 (6 bases). Germline loops: CDR1 LGHNA, CDR2 YNFKEQ. CDR3 length equals 17 residues. The V end lost 3 bases, the J end lost 13 bases, and 25 bases lay between the germline ends. CDR3 in DNA: TGTGCCAGCAGCCAGGGGACAACGGCAGGGTCATTTTCCCCCCTCCACTTT. This codes for CASSQGTTAGSFSPLHF.

The genes are TRBV19 and TRBJ1-5; D is uncertain. This CDR3 region has 15 residues. CDR1 is LNHDA and CDR2 is SQIVND in the germline V gene (reference sequence). Trimming removed 3 bases from V and 7 bases from J, with 16 bases in between. In nucleotides, the CDR3 is TGTGCCAGTAGTATGTCACGGGCGGGAGACCAGCCCCAGCATTTT. It yields the protein CASSMSRAGDQPQHF.

The chain is built from TRBV19 and TRBJ1-1, with 8 bases identical to TRBD1. J lost 4 bases, V lost 10 bases, and 11 bases had no gene match. Germline V CDR1 and CDR2: LNHDA, SQIVND (reference sequence). The CDR3 spans 14 residues. The CDR3 region has the DNA TGTGCCACGATAGGTCAGGGGGCGGGCACTGAAGCTTTCTTT. Its protein product is CATIGQGAGTEAFF.

The chain links TRBV12-3 or TRBV12-4 to TRBJ1-6; D remains unclear. The V end was cut by 3 bases, the J end by 9 bases, with 6 bases between. The CDR3 extends over 12 amino acids. CDR3 region: CASSFSGSPLHF. CDR3 in DNA: TGTGCCAGCAGTTTTAGTGGTTCACCCCTCCACTTT.

V is TRBV28 and J is TRBJ2-5; D is ambiguous. Trimming pared 5 bases from V and 11 bases from J, leaving 12 bases between. The CDR3 totals 11 residues. Germline loops: CDR1 MDHEN, CDR2 SYDVKM. The DNA of the CDR3 is TGTGCCAGCAGTCGTCGCGCCGCGCAGTACTTC. This sequence encodes CASSRRAAQYF.

V usage is TRBV9 and J usage is TRBJ1-3; the D is unclear. The ends were cut back, 6 bases at V and 4 bases at J, with 20 bases in the middle. The CDR3 loop spans 16 amino acids. From germline, CDR1 is SGDLS and CDR2 YYNGEE. The CDR3 nucleotides are TGTGCCAGCACGAAACTCGCCGGGGAAGGCGGAAACACCATATATTTT. Residues: CASTKLAGEGGNTIYF.

In this sample, this clone turned up once. The rearrangement joins TRBV7-2 to TRBJ1-1, with 8 bases lining up with TRBD1. Germline trimming cut 5 bases from V and 8 bases from J; bases unmatched to any gene: 4. The CDR3 covers 12 residues. In germline, CDR1 is SGHTA, CDR2 FQGNSA. In DNA form, the CDR3 reads TGTGCCAGCAGCCGCGGACAGGGCGAAGCTTTCTTT. It yields the protein CASSRGQGEAFF. Looking up the rest from reference TRBV7-2 and TRBJ1-1 gives the full variable domain: GAGVSQSPSNKVTEKGKDVELRCDPISGHTALYWYRQSLGQGLEFLIYFQGNSAPDKSGLPSDRFSAERTGGSVSTLTIQRTQQEDSAVYLCASSRGQGEAFFGQGTRLTVV.

This chain connects TRBV6-6 to TRBJ1-2; 9 bases map to TRBD1. Trimming removed 6 bases from V and 10 bases from J; junction bases left unmatched: 9. Germline V gene data show CDR1 as MNHNY and CDR2 as SVGAGI (reference sequence). The CDR3 is 13 residues long. In DNA, the CDR3 is TGTGCCAGCAGCGAGACAGGGGGGTTTGTCTACACCTTC. Protein: CASSETGGFVYTF.

The J gene is TRBJ1-2, the V gene TRBV6-5; D not certain. This CDR3 is built from 13 residues. V was pared by 0 bases and J by 8 bases, with 10 bases between. Per the germline V gene, CDR1 is MNHEY and CDR2 is SVGAGI. The CDR3, as DNA: TGTGCCAGCAGTTACTCGAGGGCTGGCGGCTACACCTTC. Residues: CASSYSRAGGYTF.

This chain's CDR3 is CASKKQEGTEAFF. The CDR3 DNA reads as TGTGCCAGTAAGAAACAGGAAGGCACTGAAGCTTTCTTT. V and J are TRBV7-9 and TRBJ1-1; the D gene is possibly TRBD1 (5 bases). Germline CDR1 reads SEHNR; CDR2 reads FQNEAQ (reference sequence). This CDR3 comprises 13 residues. V lost 9 bases to trimming and J lost 4 bases, with 15 bases between them.

The J gene is TRBJ1-1, the V gene TRBV10-3; D is unresolved. V shed 8 bases and J shed 0 bases, with 16 bases lying between them. Germline V lookup: CDR1 ENHRY, CDR2 SYGVKD. CDR3 length equals 15 residues. CDR3 amino acids: CAIRSRFDLNTEAFF. The CDR3 coding sequence is TGTGCCATCCGGAGTCGGTTTGATTTGAACACTGAAGCTTTCTTT.

V gene TRBV7-2 combines with J gene TRBJ2-1; 9 bases align to TRBD1. Trimming removed 6 bases from V and 16 bases from J; junction bases left unmatched: 7. The CDR3 extends over 11 amino acids. Germline CDR1 reads SGHTA; CDR2 reads FQGNSA. The CDR3 DNA is TGTGCCAGCAGAGGGGACAGGGTCGACTTCTTC. It is translated as CASRGDRVDFF.

The J gene is TRBJ1-2, the V gene TRBV19; 7 bases align to TRBD1. The V gene's germline CDR1 is LNHDA and CDR2 SQIVND (reference sequence). This CDR3 comprises 15 residues. The V and J ends lost 5 bases and 0 bases, in that order; junction bases with no gene match: 6. The CDR3 spells CASSPRTGANYGYTF. CDR3 DNA sequence: TGTGCCAGTAGTCCAAGGACAGGAGCTAACTATGGCTACACCTTC.

V is TRBV29-1 and J is TRBJ2-7; possible D gene TRBD1, 5 bases. V dropped 3 bases and J dropped 2 bases, with 11 bases sitting between them. Germline CDR1 is SQVTM and CDR2 is ANQGSEA. CDR3 size: 13 residues. CDR3 in DNA: TGCAGCGTTGATGGTGACAGACCCTACGAGCAGTACTTC. Its translation: CSVDGDRPYEQYF.